This T cell receptor (beta chain) was captured in a study of cytomegalovirus exposure and HLA in healthy donors. Findings and limits, study-wide: In a later analysis, at a false discovery rate of 0.05, 16,951 TCR beta sequences matched HLA alleles. Association of a missense DCLRE1C variant with TCR beta V- and J-gene trimming was reported in a later analysis. The authors later found HLA-associated TCR beta chains more clonally expanded than equally common others.

A remark on this clone: Antigen specificity is unknown.

In the PCR, 60 Vbeta and 13 Jbeta primers were used. Sequencing used immunoSEQ multiplex PCR; TCRdb keeps in-frame clones, though not all of them. In the table there are 110,000 to 150,000 clones, roughly 80% of which are singletons. CDR1 and CDR2 from the germline V gene are SQVTM and ANQGSEA. The CDR3 spans 14 residues. V was shortened by 8 bases and J by 2 bases, with 18 bases between the two germline ends. This TCR came from a female donor in good health and CMV-seronegative. The chain employs TRBV29-1 and TRBJ1-1, with a possible D match to TRBD1 (6 bases). The specimen sequenced was PBMCs. The CDR3: CSFLKGGTNTEAFF. CDR3 nucleotide sequence: TGCAGCTTCCTGAAAGGGGGTACCAACACTGAAGCTTTCTTT.